This TCR beta chain comes out of a study of T cells expressing NK-cell markers. The CDR3 loop spans 14 amino acids. Germline V CDR1 and CDR2: MDHEN, SYDVKM. As to this clonotype: What it binds is unknown.

Generation of TCR beta cDNA was performed by 5'RACE template switching incorporating UMIs. TCRdb reworked the 5' RACE reads into one entry per CDR3 protein, no DNA. The repertoire table contains 400,000 to 450,000 distinct CDR3 sequences. Study results and limitations: Of the CD8+ T cells in about 6 donors, about 1.0-7.0% belonged to dominant NKG2C+ clonotypes.

The J gene is TRBJ2-3, the V gene TRBV28; TCRdb returns TRBD2, unconfirmable since there is no DNA. Source material: blood T cells: a sorted CD56 or NKG2C T cell subset, CD4+ or CD8+ T cells, or bulk PBMC T cells (not recorded which). The origin of this receptor is a woman between 18 and 69 years old in good health. CDR3: CASSLPGGIDTQYF.